This T cell receptor beta chain was documented in a study of Ad26.COV2.S vaccination and SARS-CoV-2 variants. Profiled with immunoSEQ multiplex PCR; TCRdb holds only in-frame clones, not every one. The sample yields around 140,000 clones, 86% seen once. Germline V gene lookup returns CDR1 KGHSH and CDR2 LQKENI. The CDR3 length is 15 residues. J was trimmed by 7 bases and V by 2 bases; bases with no gene match: 4. Study-level findings and limits: In TCR breadth and depth analyses, total T cell responses may have been underestimated. Substantial post-vaccination breadth of spike-specific CD8+ and CD4+ T cell responses was reported. Measurement of non-spike TCR breadth gave similar results in vaccine and placebo recipients. Spike-specific TCR breadth was greater after Ad26.COV2.S than placebo.

As concerns this clone: Its antigen is as yet unknown.

The chain combines TRBV18 with TRBJ1-4; 10 nucleotides align to TRBD1. This TCR was sampled from a human donor who had recovered from COVID-19. Here the sequenced sample was peripheral blood, taken after recovery from COVID-19. The CDR3, as DNA: TGTGCCAGCTCACCATCGACAGGGGGCTCTGAAAAACTGTTTTTT. This translates into CASSPSTGGSEKLFF.